The T cell receptor beta chain under discussion was sequenced for a study of blood T cells in healthy people across ages. The CDR3 loop spans 16 amino acids. J was trimmed by 1 base and V by 3 bases; bases with no gene match: 9. For the second PCR, which ran for about 6 to 11 cycles, a sample-barcoded 5' primer and a J-beta primer mix were used. TCRdb fed the 5' RACE reads into MiXCR, producing one record per CDR3 protein. The table records over 1,300,000 distinct CDR3 sequences, approximately 59% of them present only once. The V and J genes are TRBV12-3 or TRBV12-4 and TRBJ2-7, with 7 bases that match TRBD2. This TCR came from a man aged 18 to 30 in good health. The source material was blood. In DNA form, the CDR3 reads TGTGCCAGCAGTTTTGGCGGGGGAAGTAGTTCCTACGAGCAGTACTTC. Amino acid sequence: CASSFGGGSSSYEQYF.